This T cell receptor beta chain was sequenced for a study of glioma-infiltrating T cells. The study's findings and limits: Very few CDR3 sequences were shared between tissue and blood.

V lost 5 bases, J lost 6 bases, and 6 bases stayed unmatched. CDR3 length equals 14 residues. Germline-derived CDR1 and CDR2 are SGHTA and FQGNSA. The iRepertoire nested amplicon-rescue multiplex PCR amplified TCR alpha and beta CDR3s from RNA. A single record per CDR3 protein comes from TCRdb applying MiXCR to the multiplex PCR reads. Here the sample spans 85,000 to 110,000 distinct CDR3 sequences, around 28% being singletons. The count of this clonotype is one. Its target is unknown. A much larger clone differs by one base, so this may be a read error. The V gene is TRBV7-2, the J gene TRBJ1-3, with 8 bases lining up with TRBD1. This receptor was taken from a human donor with low-grade glioma or glioblastoma, undergoing nonglioma brain surgery, or in good health (not recorded which). The sequencing input was glioma tissue, nonneoplastic brain tissue, or PBMCs (not recorded which). The CDR3 spells CASSDGQGLNTIYF. The CDR3 DNA reads as TGTGCCAGCAGCGACGGACAGGGACTAAACACCATATATTTT.